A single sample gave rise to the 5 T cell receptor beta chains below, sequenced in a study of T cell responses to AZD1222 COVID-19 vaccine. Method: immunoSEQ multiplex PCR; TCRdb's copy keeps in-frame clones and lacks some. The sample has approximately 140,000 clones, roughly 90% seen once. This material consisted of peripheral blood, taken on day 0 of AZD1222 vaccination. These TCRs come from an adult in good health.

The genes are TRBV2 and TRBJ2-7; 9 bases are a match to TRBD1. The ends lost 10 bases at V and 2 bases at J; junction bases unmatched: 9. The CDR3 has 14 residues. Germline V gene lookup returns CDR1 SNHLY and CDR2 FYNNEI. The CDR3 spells CATSRGQGAYEQYF. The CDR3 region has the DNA TGTGCCACCTCCCGGGGACAGGGAGCCTACGAGCAGTACTTC.

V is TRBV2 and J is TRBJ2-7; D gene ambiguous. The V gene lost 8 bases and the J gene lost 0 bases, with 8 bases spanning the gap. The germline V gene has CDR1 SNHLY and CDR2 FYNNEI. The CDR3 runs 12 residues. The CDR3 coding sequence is TGTGCCAGCCTCTATCTCTCCTACGAGCAGTACTTC. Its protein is CASLYLSYEQYF.

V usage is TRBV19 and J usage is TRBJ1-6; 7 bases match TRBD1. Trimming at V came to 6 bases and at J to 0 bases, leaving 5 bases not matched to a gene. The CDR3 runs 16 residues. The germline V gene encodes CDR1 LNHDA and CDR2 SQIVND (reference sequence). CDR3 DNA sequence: TGTGCCAGTAGAAGGGGGCGAAGCTCCTATAATTCACCCCTCCACTTT. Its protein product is CASRRGRSSYNSPLHF.

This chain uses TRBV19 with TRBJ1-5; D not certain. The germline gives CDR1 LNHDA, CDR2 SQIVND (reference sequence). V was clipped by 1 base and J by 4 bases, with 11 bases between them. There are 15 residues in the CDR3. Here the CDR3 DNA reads TGTGCCAGTAGTATAGTTGGGCGGGTAAATCAGCCCCAGCATTTT. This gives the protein CASSIVGRVNQPQHF. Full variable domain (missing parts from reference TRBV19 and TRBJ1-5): DGGITQSPKYLFRKEGQNVTLSCEQNLNHDAMYWYRQDPGQGLRLIYYSQIVNDFQKGDIAEGYSVSREKKESFPLTVTSAQKNPTAFYLCASSIVGRVNQPQHFGDGTRLSIL.

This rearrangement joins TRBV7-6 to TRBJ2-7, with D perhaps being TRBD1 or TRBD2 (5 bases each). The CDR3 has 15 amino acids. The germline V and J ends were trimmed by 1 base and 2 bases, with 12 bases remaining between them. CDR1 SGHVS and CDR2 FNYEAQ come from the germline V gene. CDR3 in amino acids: CASSLGPGRTYEQYF. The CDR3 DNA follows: TGTGCCAGCAGCTTAGGTCCAGGGAGAACCTACGAGCAGTACTTC.